These T cell receptor beta chains were read from a single sample in a study of T-cell memory formation after mild COVID-19. A single record per CDR3 protein comes from TCRdb applying MiXCR to the 5' RACE reads. The sample holds hundreds of thousands of distinct CDR3 sequences, roughly 25% seen once. The sequenced material came from PBMCs or a T cell subset sorted from them (not recorded which). These TCRs come from an adult woman who had mild COVID-19 (a few samples of this study predate the infection). Cell type and time point are not known. CDR3s include the opening cysteine and the closing phenylalanine or tryptophan. Each record gives: V gene, clone size, D gene, J gene, CDR3 DNA, CDR3 protein. D genes are given only for firm matches. Not every row has a clone size; where given, it reads once, few, many or a size class.

>TRBV4-1|few|NA|TRBJ2-1
TGCGCCAGCAGCCAGGCCGGGACTGATGAGCAGTTCTTC
CASSQAGTDEQFF
>TRBV7-8|NA|TRBD1|TRBJ2-1
TGTGCCAGCAGCTCCGCCCGTCTCCCGGGACAGGTTTACAATGAGCAGTTCTTC
CASSSARLPGQVYNEQFF
>TRBV2|NA|NA|TRBJ2-1
TGTGCCAGCAGTTTGGGGGTACGATACAATGAGCAGTTCTTC
CASSLGVRYNEQFF
>TRBV18|NA|NA|TRBJ2-1
TGTGCCAGCTCCCTCCTAAGGTGGGGGGACCACAATGAGCAGTTCTTC
CASSLLRWGDHNEQFF
>TRBV4-2|NA|NA|TRBJ2-5
TGTGCCAGCAGCCTTATCATTAGCGGCCAAGAGACCCAGTACTTC
CASSLIISGQETQYF
>TRBV30|NA|NA|TRBJ1-2
TGTGCCTGGATGAGGAACTATGGCTACACCTTC
CAWMRNYGYTF
>TRBV7-9|NA|NA|TRBJ1-5
TGTGCCAGCAGCTTAGATAAAGTCACGGGGGAAGGGCAGCCCCAGCATTTT
CASSLDKVTGEGQPQHF
>TRBV9|few|NA|TRBJ2-5
TGTGCCAGCAGCGTAGGTCCTGCGGAGACCCAGTACTTC
CASSVGPAETQYF
>TRBV23-1|few|NA|TRBJ1-5
TGCGCCAGCACCCCTACAGGGAGTAGCAATCAGCCCCAGCATTTT
CASTPTGSSNQPQHF
>TRBV5-1|few|NA|TRBJ2-6
TGCGCCAGCAGCTCACCTGGGGCCAACGTCCTGACTTTC
CASSSPGANVLTF
>TRBV7-8|many|TRBD1|TRBJ2-3
TGTGCCAGCAGCTCTCCGTGGACAGGGGGAGATACGCAGTATTTT
CASSSPWTGGDTQYF
>TRBV7-9|NA|TRBD1|TRBJ2-7
TGTGCCAGCAGTGCGGAGTGGTTCGGGACAGGCTCCGAGCAGTACTTC
CASSAEWFGTGSEQYF
>TRBV5-1|NA|NA|TRBJ2-3
TGCGCCAGCAGCGAAAACAGGGTTGATACGCAGTATTTT
CASSENRVDTQYF
>TRBV7-2|NA|NA|TRBJ2-7
TGTGCCAGCAGCTTCTCCGCACATGGGTACGAGCAGTACTTC
CASSFSAHGYEQYF
>TRBV27|NA|NA|TRBJ2-7
TGTGCCAGCAGTCCGGCCGGGGCCTACTACGAGCAGTACTTC
CASSPAGAYYEQYF
>TRBV4-2|few|TRBD1|TRBJ1-5
TGTGCCAGCAGCCAAGCAGCAGGGGGAGGTATTCAGCCCCAGCATTTT
CASSQAAGGGIQPQHF
>TRBV30|NA|NA|TRBJ2-1
TGTGCCTGGACAAGCCGGGACCAGCAGTTCTTC
CAWTSRDQQFF
>TRBV20-1|few|NA|TRBJ1-2
TGCAGTGCTAGAGACTTTCGGACCGGCGGGGGTGGCTACACCTTC
CSARDFRTGGGGYTF
>TRBV6-2/TRBV6-3|few|TRBD1|TRBJ2-1
TGTGCCAGCAGCCCCCATGGGACAGGGGCCTACAATGAGCAGTTCTTC
CASSPHGTGAYNEQFF
>TRBV12-3/TRBV12-4|few|NA|TRBJ2-1
TGTGCCAGCAGTCCCAACCTAGGGGGCAATGAGCAGTTCTTC
CASSPNLGGNEQFF
>TRBV24-1|NA|TRBD2|TRBJ2-3
TGTGCCACCAGTGATAGACTAGCGGGAGTCCCAGATACGCAGTATTTT
CATSDRLAGVPDTQYF
>TRBV6-5|few|TRBD1|TRBJ1-2
TGTGCCAGCAGTTCACGGACAGGGGGTTTAGGAGAAGGCTACACCTTC
CASSSRTGGLGEGYTF
>TRBV12-3/TRBV12-4|many|NA|TRBJ1-1
TGTGCCAGCAGCCCGACACCGAACACTGAAGCTTTCTTT
CASSPTPNTEAFF
>TRBV10-3|NA|TRBD1|TRBJ1-1
TGTGCCATCAGCGGACAGGGGGACACTGAAGCTTTCTTT
CAISGQGDTEAFF
>TRBV24-1|NA|NA|TRBJ2-1
TGTGCCACCAGTGATTTGGGGAACAATGAGCAGTTCTTC
CATSDLGNNEQFF
>TRBV24-1|NA|NA|TRBJ1-6
TGTGCCACTACAGTCGCCCCACGAGACCCTAATTCACCCCTCCACTTT
CATTVAPRDPNSPLHF
>TRBV4-2|NA|NA|TRBJ2-1
TGTGCCAGCAGCCAAGATGCCGGTCTCGTGAATGAGCAGTTCTTC
CASSQDAGLVNEQFF
>TRBV9|NA|NA|TRBJ1-1
TGTGCCAGCAGCCAAGCTGGCGGGGCGAGGTACACTGAAGCTTTCTTT
CASSQAGGARYTEAFF
>TRBV4-1|NA|TRBD2|TRBJ2-5
TGCGCCAGCAGCCCCCTGGGACTAGCGGGGGAGACCCAGTACTTC
CASSPLGLAGETQYF
>TRBV11-2|NA|TRBD1|TRBJ1-2
TGTGCCAGCAGCCTAGGGACAGGGGATCTTAACTATGGCTACACCTTC
CASSLGTGDLNYGYTF
>TRBV7-6|NA|TRBD2|TRBJ2-7
TGTGCCAGCAGCGCCAGACTAGCGGGAGAACGAGAGCAGTACTTC
CASSARLAGEREQYF
>TRBV10-2|NA|TRBD1|TRBJ1-1
TGCGCCAGCAGGGACAGGGGGCGTAGGACTGAAGCTTTCTTT
CASRDRGRRTEAFF
>TRBV30|few|TRBD2|TRBJ2-3
TGTGCCTGGAGGTCAGCTAGCGGGGCAGATACGCAGTATTTT
CAWRSASGADTQYF
>TRBV24-1|NA|TRBD1|TRBJ1-1
TGTGCCACCAGTGAGGGAGGGACAGGGAGAACTGAAGCTTTCTTT
CATSEGGTGRTEAFF
>TRBV5-6|few|TRBD1|TRBJ1-2
TGTGCCAGCAGCCCGGGGACAGGGTTAGGGTTTGGCTACACCTTC
CASSPGTGLGFGYTF
>TRBV5-6|NA|TRBD2|TRBJ2-1
TGTGCCAGCAGCTGGGGGGGAGGACTTAACTACAATGAGCAGTTCTTC
CASSWGGGLNYNEQFF
>TRBV27|few|NA|TRBJ2-7
TGTGCCAGCAGTCGAATCCACGCGCAGTACTTC
CASSRIHAQYF
>TRBV9|few|NA|TRBJ2-1
TGTGCCAGCAGCGTAGCTCGGGCACCTATCAATGAGCAGTTCTTC
CASSVARAPINEQFF
>TRBV24-1|few|NA|TRBJ2-7
TGTGCCACCAGTGAAGACTCAAGGCAGTACTTC
CATSEDSRQYF
>TRBV6-6|few|NA|TRBJ1-5
TGTGCCAGCAGTTACGGGCCGGCTAATAGCAATCAGCCCCAGCATTTT
CASSYGPANSNQPQHF
>TRBV11-2|few|NA|TRBJ2-7
TGTGCCAGCAGCTCAGCGGAGTCTCGACACGAGCAGTACTTC
CASSSAESRHEQYF
>TRBV20-1|NA|NA|TRBJ2-1
TGCAGTGTGTCCGCGGAAAGGAGCTCCTACAATGAGCAGTTCTTC
CSVSAERSSYNEQFF
>TRBV2|few|TRBD2|TRBJ2-1
TGTGCCAGCGGCCTAGCGGGAGCTCAGGTTGAGCAGTTCTTC
CASGLAGAQVEQFF
>TRBV10-3|NA|TRBD1|TRBJ1-2
TGTGCCATTCGGACTGGACAGGAGAATGGCTACACCTTC
CAIRTGQENGYTF
>TRBV7-8|many|NA|TRBJ2-4
TGTGCCAGCAGCTTACTTGGCGAAAACATTCAGTACTTC
CASSLLGENIQYF
>TRBV18|NA|NA|TRBJ2-5
TGTGCCAGCTCACCTTTGGACTCGTACCAAGAGACCCAGTACTTC
CASSPLDSYQETQYF
>TRBV11-3|few|NA|TRBJ2-7
TGTGCCAGCAGCTTTCTACTAGGACACAACTACGAGCAGTACTTC
CASSFLLGHNYEQYF
>TRBV6-5|NA|NA|TRBJ1-1
TGTGCCAGCAGTTACTCACCGGAGACAGCGCTTGAAGCTTTCTTT
CASSYSPETALEAFF